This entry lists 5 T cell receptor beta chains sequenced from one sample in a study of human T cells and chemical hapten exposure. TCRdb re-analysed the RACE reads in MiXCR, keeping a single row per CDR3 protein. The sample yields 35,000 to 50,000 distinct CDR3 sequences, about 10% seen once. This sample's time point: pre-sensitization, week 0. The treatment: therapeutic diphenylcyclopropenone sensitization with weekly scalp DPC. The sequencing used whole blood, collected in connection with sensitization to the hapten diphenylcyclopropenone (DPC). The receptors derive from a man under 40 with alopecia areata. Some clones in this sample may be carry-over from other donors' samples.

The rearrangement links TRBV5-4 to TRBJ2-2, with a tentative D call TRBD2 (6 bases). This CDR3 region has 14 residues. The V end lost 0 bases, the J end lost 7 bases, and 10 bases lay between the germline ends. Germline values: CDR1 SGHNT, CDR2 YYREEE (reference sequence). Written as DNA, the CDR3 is TGTGCCAGCAGCTTGGCCGCGGGGTTCGGGGAGCTGTTTTTT. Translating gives CASSLAAGFGELFF.

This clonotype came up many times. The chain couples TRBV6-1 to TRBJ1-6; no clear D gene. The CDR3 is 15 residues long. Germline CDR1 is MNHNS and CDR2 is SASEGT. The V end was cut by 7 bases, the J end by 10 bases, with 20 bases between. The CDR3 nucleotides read TGTGCCAGCACTCAGAGAGGCCCAGGCGGCTCACCCCTCCACTTT. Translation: CASTQRGPGGSPLHF.

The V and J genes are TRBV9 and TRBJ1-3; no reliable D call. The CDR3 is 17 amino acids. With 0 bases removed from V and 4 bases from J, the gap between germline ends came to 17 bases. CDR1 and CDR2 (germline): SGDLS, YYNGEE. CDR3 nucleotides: TGTGCCAGCAGCGTAGAGGCCGACCTGAGGGTCGGAAACACCATATATTTT. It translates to CASSVEADLRVGNTIYF.

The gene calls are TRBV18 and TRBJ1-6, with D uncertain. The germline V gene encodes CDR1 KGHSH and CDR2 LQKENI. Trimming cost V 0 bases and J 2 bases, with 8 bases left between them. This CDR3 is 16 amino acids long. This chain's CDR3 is CASSPPVVTYNSPLHF. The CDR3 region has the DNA TGTGCCAGCTCACCACCGGTAGTCACCTATAATTCACCCCTCCACTTT.

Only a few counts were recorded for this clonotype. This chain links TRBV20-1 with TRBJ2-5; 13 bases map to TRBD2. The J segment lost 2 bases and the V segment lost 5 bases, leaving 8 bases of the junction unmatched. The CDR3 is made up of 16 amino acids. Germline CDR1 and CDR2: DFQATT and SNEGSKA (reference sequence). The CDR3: CSALGLAGALQETQYF. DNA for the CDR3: TGCAGTGCTCTCGGACTAGCGGGGGCCTTACAAGAGACCCAGTACTTC.